The present TCR beta chain was sequenced within a study of cytomegalovirus exposure and HLA in healthy donors. CDR3 length: 16 residues. CDR1 and CDR2 (germline): SGDLS, YYNGEE. The ends were cut back, 3 bases at V and 2 bases at J, with 14 bases in the middle. PCR amplification relied on 60 Vbeta primers (plus 13 Jbeta primers). Generated by immunoSEQ multiplex PCR, the TCRdb table keeps only in-frame clones and is missing some. The data show 190,000 or so clones, less than 90% seen once. The chain uses TRBV9 and TRBJ2-2; unclear D gene. This sequence was found in a middle-aged man in good health and CMV-seronegative. The specimen was PBMCs. CDR3 region: CASSETLQHNTGELFF. Written as DNA, the CDR3 is TGTGCCAGCAGCGAGACTCTTCAACATAACACCGGGGAGCTGTTTTTT.